The present entry profiles one T cell receptor (beta chain) with its context. Its antigen is unidentified. This specimen comes from a study of vaccination and CD4 T cells after COVID-19. The wider study: Post-COVID sampling occurred a median around 100 days after diagnosis (range 35 to 161).

The CDR3 spans 17 residues. Trimming cost V 0 bases and J 2 bases, with 14 bases left between them. Germline V gene lookup returns CDR1 LGHNA and CDR2 YNFKEQ. Once obtained from cultured CD4+ T cells, the DNA was sequenced using the Oncomine TCR Beta short-read assay. MiXCR, run by TCRdb on the PCR reads, gives a single entry per CDR3 protein. The table includes 20,000 to 25,000 distinct CDR3 sequences, 30% to 45% detected once. Treatment reported: roughly 11-day PBMC culture with coronavirus spike peptide pools or control peptides (ViraFEST assay). This chain joins TRBV4-2 and TRBJ1-5; D is possibly TRBD1 (5 bases). This TCR was sampled from a human donor who had recovered from COVID-19. Sample: CD4+ T cells from blood, cultured in vitro, taken before SARS-CoV-2 vaccination. The CDR3 loop reads CASSQEAIGEGNQPQHF. The CDR3 DNA is TGTGCCAGCAGCCAAGAGGCGATAGGGGAGGGCAATCAGCCCCAGCATTTT.